The next 22 T cell receptor beta chains were all read from a single sample in a study of shared clonotypes between healthy human individuals (dated by TCRdb to about 2020). Libraries were built with the immunoSEQ multiplex PCR assay. Not all clones reach the TCRdb copy of this immuneACCESS table, which keeps in-frame sequences only. Checked studies attribute under half of the gap to unresolved V genes and leave the rest unexplained. The sample table lists roughly 2.1 million clones, about 92% of them with a count of one. The top ten constitute under 2% of the sample. CD8 naive samples consisted of CD45RO-negative cells that were positively selected for CCR7, yielding a CD45RA+CCR7+ population without TemRA cells. The sequenced sample consisted of naive CD8+ T cells from PBMCs. Reading the label with the study, this specimen's cell subset or site is: CD45RA+CCR7+. The receptors originated from a man between 18 and 35 years old in good health. Some clones in this sample may be carry-over from other donors' samples.

This clone was seen only once. This CDR3 is also generated by other DNA sequences in the sample. This chain uses TRBV7-9 with TRBJ2-7, with D hard to call. V dropped 0 bases and J dropped 4 bases, with 10 bases sitting between them. CDR3 length: 14 amino acids. Germline V lookup: CDR1 SEHNR, CDR2 FQNEAQ (reference sequence). The CDR3 nucleotides read TGTGCCAGCAGCTTAGCACCGAGAGAATACGAGCAGTACTTC. Its translation is CASSLAPREYEQYF. The full variable domain, rest sourced from reference TRBV7-9 and TRBJ2-7, is DTGVSQNPRHKITKRGQNVTFRCDPISEHNRLYWYRQTLGQGPEFLTYFQNEAQLEKSRLLSDRFSAERPKGSFSTLEIQRTEQGDSAMYLCASSLAPREYEQYFGPGTRLTVT.

The chain joins TRBV2 to TRBJ2-1; D is uncertain. The CDR3 sequence is 11 residues long. V was shortened by 7 bases and J by 0 bases, with 1 base between the two germline ends. CDR1 is SNHLY and CDR2 is FYNNEI in the germline V gene. Here the CDR3 reads CASNSYNEQFF. DNA for the CDR3: TGTGCCAGCAACTCCTACAATGAGCAGTTCTTC.

Notes on this clone: This CDR3 is also generated by other DNA sequences in the sample. V gene TRBV7-9 combines with J gene TRBJ1-2; possible D gene TRBD1, 6 bases. There are 14 residues in the CDR3. The germline V and J ends were trimmed by 4 bases and 3 bases, with 12 bases remaining between them. Germline V lookup: CDR1 SEHNR, CDR2 FQNEAQ (reference sequence). The CDR3: CASSSRGLDYGYTF. CDR3 coding DNA: TGTGCCAGCAGCTCCAGGGGACTCGACTATGGCTACACCTTC. Full variable domain (outside the CDR3, taken from reference TRBV7-9 and TRBJ1-2): DTGVSQNPRHKITKRGQNVTFRCDPISEHNRLYWYRQTLGQGPEFLTYFQNEAQLEKSRLLSDRFSAERPKGSFSTLEIQRTEQGDSAMYLCASSSRGLDYGYTFGSGTRLTVV.

This sequence joins TRBV27 and TRBJ2-1; 11 bases are a match to TRBD2. This CDR3 has 14 amino acids. With 8 bases clipped from V and 5 bases from J, the junction kept 5 bases outside the gene matches. Germline values: CDR1 MNHEY, CDR2 SMNVEV (reference sequence). CDR3 region: CASSGGLADNEQFF. CDR3 nucleotide sequence: TGTGCCAGCTCCGGGGGACTAGCGGACAATGAGCAGTTCTTC.

V usage is TRBV7-8 and J usage is TRBJ2-7; TRBD2 might be the D (6 bases). Trimming removed 2 bases from V and 4 bases from J, with 9 bases in between. This CDR3 comprises 13 residues. Germline V gives CDR1 SGHVS, CDR2 FQNEAQ. The CDR3: CASSLPGRYEQYF. In DNA form, the CDR3 reads TGTGCCAGCAGCTTACCAGGGAGGTACGAGCAGTACTTC.

The gene calls are TRBV19 and TRBJ2-7; TRBD1 might be the D (7 bases). V was pared by 5 bases and J by 5 bases, with 19 bases between. Germline lookup yields CDR1 LNHDA and CDR2 SQIVND (reference sequence). The CDR3 is 15 amino acids. CDR3 bases: TGTGCCAGTAGTCTAAGACAGGGAGGTTCGGACGAGCAGTACTTC. This gives the protein CASSLRQGGSDEQYF.

The chain is built from TRBV7-9 and TRBJ1-1; D not certain. The germline V and J ends were trimmed by 3 bases and 7 bases, with 12 bases remaining between them. This CDR3 has 13 residues. CDR1 and CDR2 from the germline V gene are SEHNR and FQNEAQ (reference sequence). CDR3 protein: CASSFSGQGEAFF. CDR3 nucleotides: TGTGCCAGCAGCTTTTCGGGCCAAGGTGAAGCTTTCTTT.

The chain is built from TRBV10-3 and TRBJ2-7; 9 positions agree with TRBD1. CDR1 and CDR2 (germline): ENHRY, SYGVKD. The junction had 5 bases not matched to a gene; V was cut back by 6 bases and J by 2 bases. The CDR3 extends over 14 amino acids. CDR3 amino acids: CAISETGGPYEQYF. The CDR3 DNA reads TGTGCCATCAGCGAGACAGGGGGTCCCTACGAGCAGTACTTC.

V gene TRBV28 combines with J gene TRBJ1-2; TRBD1 is a possible D gene (5 bases). V was trimmed by 7 bases and J by 2 bases, leaving 20 bases between them. Germline V gene sequence: CDR1 MDHEN, CDR2 SYDVKM. CDR3 length equals 16 residues. The CDR3 nucleotides are TGTGCCAGCACCCTCCTCGGGGAGGGGCGAAACTATGGCTACACCTTC. It codes for CASTLLGEGRNYGYTF.

J is TRBJ1-1 and V is TRBV5-1; no reliable D call. With 0 bases removed from V and 5 bases from J, the gap between germline ends came to 8 bases. Germline V gene sequence: CDR1 SGHRS, CDR2 YFSETQ. There are 13 residues in the CDR3. The CDR3 loop is CASSLVRETEAFF. The DNA of the CDR3 is TGCGCCAGCAGCTTGGTGCGGGAGACTGAAGCTTTCTTT.

CDR3 sequence reads: CASSLVPAGVSYEQYF. The CDR3 DNA sequence: TGTGCCAGCAGCTTAGTACCAGCGGGAGTCTCCTACGAGCAGTACTTC. The chain couples TRBV7-8 to TRBJ2-7; 8 positions agree with TRBD2. Germline V gives CDR1 SGHVS, CDR2 FQNEAQ. Unmatched junction bases numbered 5, after V lost 1 base and J lost 0 bases. The CDR3 is 16 amino acids.

The chain is built from TRBV9 and TRBJ2-3; tentatively, D is TRBD2 (6 bases). The ends were cut back, 0 bases at V and 1 base at J, with 12 bases in the middle. The CDR3 runs to 16 residues. Germline CDR1 reads SGDLS; CDR2 reads YYNGEE. The CDR3 sequence is CASSVAGASGTDTQYF. The CDR3, as DNA: TGTGCCAGCAGCGTAGCTGGGGCTAGCGGCACAGATACGCAGTATTTT.

This clone occurred once. J is TRBJ2-3 and V is TRBV6-5; tentatively, D is TRBD2 (5 bases). This CDR3 spans 15 amino acids. Germline CDR1 and CDR2: MNHEY and SVGAGI. V was trimmed by 5 bases and J by 1 base, leaving 13 bases between them. The CDR3 here is CASSLTWTRTDTQYF. CDR3 sequence (DNA): TGTGCCAGCAGTCTGACTTGGACTCGCACAGATACGCAGTATTTT.

The chain links TRBV7-9 to TRBJ1-2; perhaps TRBD1 as D (6 bases). This CDR3 has 16 residues. Germline V gives CDR1 SEHNR, CDR2 FQNEAQ (reference sequence). Trimming left V 5 bases short and J 4 bases short, with 20 bases between. This CDR3 reads CASSDWGAPVGYGYTF. DNA for the CDR3: TGTGCCAGCAGCGACTGGGGGGCGCCGGTCGGCTATGGCTACACCTTC.

The rearrangement joins TRBV18 to TRBJ2-4, with D unclear. Germline V lookup: CDR1 KGHSH, CDR2 LQKENI. V lost 3 bases to trimming and J lost 0 bases, with 9 bases between them. This CDR3 is built from 15 residues. CDR3 coding DNA: TGTGCCAGCTCACCCCCGGAGCTAGCCAAAAACATTCAGTACTTC. This encodes CASSPPELAKNIQYF.

The chain couples TRBV11-2 to TRBJ2-7, with D unresolved. V was trimmed by 5 bases and J by 5 bases, leaving 10 bases between them. Germline CDR1 is SGHAT and CDR2 is FQNNGV. This CDR3 contains 12 residues. This chain's CDR3 is CASSRPIHEQYF. The CDR3 DNA follows: TGTGCCAGCAGCCGGCCCATCCACGAGCAGTACTTC.

The J gene is TRBJ1-1, the V gene TRBV10-3; maybe TRBD1 (6 bases). The CDR3 runs 15 residues. CDR1 is ENHRY and CDR2 is SYGVKD in the germline V gene. Trimming took off 6 bases at V and 6 bases at J, with 20 bases between the two ends. In DNA form, the CDR3 reads TGTGCCATCAGGGAACAGAGGGGGGTAGATCCTGAAGCTTTCTTT. Encoded protein: CAIREQRGVDPEAFF.

This chain uses TRBV4-1 with TRBJ1-5, with TRBD1 as a possible D gene (5 bases). The germline CDR1 and CDR2 sequences are MGHRA and YSYEKL. CDR3 length: 15 residues. Trimming pared 0 bases from V and 6 bases from J, leaving 12 bases between. The CDR3 reads CASSQDSRVSQPQHF. The CDR3 nucleotides read TGCGCCAGCAGCCAAGATTCCAGGGTTTCTCAGCCCCAGCATTTT.

The rearrangement joins TRBV11-2 to TRBJ2-3; tentative D call: TRBD2 (6 bases). This CDR3 region has 15 residues. Germline loops: CDR1 SGHAT, CDR2 FQNNGV. Trimming took off 5 bases at V and 7 bases at J, with 19 bases between the two ends. CDR3: CASSRGKSPANTQYF. The CDR3, as DNA: TGTGCCAGCAGCCGCGGGAAGTCGCCAGCTAATACGCAGTATTTT.

CDR3 sequence reads: CASKRPSYEQYF. The CDR3 DNA is TGTGCCAGCAAACGTCCCTCCTACGAGCAGTACTTC. The V call is TRBV2, the J call TRBJ2-7; D uncertain. The CDR3 consists of 12 residues. Germline-derived CDR1 and CDR2 are SNHLY and FYNNEI. V lost 7 bases and J 0 bases, leaving 7 bases between the germline ends.

Comment on this clone: Other nucleotide sequences in the sample specify the same CDR3. The chain employs TRBV4-1 and TRBJ2-3, with D tentatively TRBD2 (6 bases). Germline V CDR1 and CDR2: MGHRA, YSYEKL. The CDR3 runs to 16 residues. The V gene lost 1 base and the J gene lost 1 base, with 12 bases spanning the gap. DNA for the CDR3: TGCGCCAGCAGCCAAGTAAGGCGGGAAGGCACAGATACGCAGTATTTT. It codes for CASSQVRREGTDTQYF.

The CDR3 loop is CASSFKYPSGANVLTF. The DNA for the CDR3 is TGTGCCAGCAGTTTTAAGTACCCCTCTGGGGCCAACGTCCTGACTTTC. The rearrangement links TRBV27 to TRBJ2-6; no clear D gene. Germline V gives CDR1 MNHEY, CDR2 SMNVEV (reference sequence). The V end was cut by 3 bases, the J end by 0 bases, with 9 bases between. The CDR3 spans 16 residues.